Listed below are T cell receptor beta chains from one sample, sequenced in a study of CD8+CD57+ T cells in acquired aplastic anemia. TCRdb re-derived calls from the reads in MiXCR, one entry per CDR3 protein. The table shows about 110,000 distinct CDR3 sequences, with around half occurring only once. Source material: sorted CD4+, CD8+, or CD8+CD57+ T cells (not recorded which) from PBMCs. The receptors derive from a human donor in good health, serving as a control. The CDR3 runs from the conserved cysteine through the conserved F or W. D genes are given only for firm matches. Only some rows state a clone size, as once, few, many or a class for expanded clones.

D	size	V	J	DNA	CDR3
TRBD1	.	TRBV12-3/TRBV12-4	TRBJ2-3	TGTGCCAGCAGTTCACCCGGGACAGCTTTAACAGATACGCAGTATTTT	CASSSPGTALTDTQYF
.	many	TRBV9	TRBJ2-5	TGTGCCAGCAGCGAGGACCCCAGCGGTGAGACCCAGTACTTC	CASSEDPSGETQYF
.	.	TRBV7-9	TRBJ1-2	TGTGCCAGCACCTTCGGCTCCTTATATGGCTACACCTTC	CASTFGSLYGYTF
.	many	TRBV9	TRBJ1-1	TGTGCCAGCAGCCGAAATGACAGGTCCAACACTGAAGCTTTCTTT	CASSRNDRSNTEAFF
.	many	TRBV7-2	TRBJ2-1	TGTGCCAGGAACCCGGACACCTACAATGAGCAGTTCTTC	CARNPDTYNEQFF
TRBD1	many	TRBV9	TRBJ1-6	TGTGCCAGCAGCCCGCGGACAGGGTATAATTCACCCCTCCACTTT	CASSPRTGYNSPLHF
.	many	TRBV19	TRBJ2-1	TGTGCCAGTAGTATAGCCTTGACAGGATCTGTAGAGCAGTTCTTC	CASSIALTGSVEQFF
.	.	TRBV24-1	TRBJ1-2	TGTGCCACCAGTGATCCACAGGGTTGGGGCTACACCTTC	CATSDPQGWGYTF
TRBD2	.	TRBV4-2	TRBJ2-5	TGTGCCAGCAGCCAAGAACGGCTAGCGGGGGATAGGGAGACCCAGTACTTC	CASSQERLAGDRETQYF
TRBD1	.	TRBV7-8	TRBJ1-2	TGTGCCAGCAGCTTTGGGACAGCAGTCAACTATGGCTACACCTTC	CASSFGTAVNYGYTF
.	many	TRBV9	TRBJ1-3	TGTGCCAGCAGCGTTACCTGGAGCTCTGGAAACACCATATATTTT	CASSVTWSSGNTIYF
.	many	TRBV12-3/TRBV12-4	TRBJ1-4	TGTGCCAGCAGTTTAGAAGGAGAAAAACTGTTTTTT	CASSLEGEKLFF
TRBD1	many	TRBV19	TRBJ1-1	TGTGCCAGTAGTTTACAGGGGGCCGCTGAAGCTTTCTTT	CASSLQGAAEAFF
.	once	TRBV10-3	TRBJ1-1	TGTGCCATCAGCGGACAGACCACTGAAGCTTTCTTT	CAISGQTTEAFF
.	many	TRBV27	TRBJ1-2	TGTGCCAGCAGTTTATCATCAGGGCTGGATGGCTACACCTTC	CASSLSSGLDGYTF
.	many	TRBV19	TRBJ2-3	TGTGCCAGTAGCCCCGGTTTTTTAGATACGCAGTATTTT	CASSPGFLDTQYF
TRBD1	many	TRBV7-8	TRBJ1-1	TGTGCCAGCAGCTTAGAGACCCGGGACAGGGAAAACACTGAAGCTTTCTTT	CASSLETRDRENTEAFF
TRBD2	few	TRBV24-1	TRBJ2-1	TGTGCCACCTCTAGCGGCTCCTACAATGAGCAGTTCTTC	CATSSGSYNEQFF
TRBD1	many	TRBV4-3	TRBJ1-1	TGCGCCAGCAGCCAAGCACGACAGGGCGGGATGAACACTGAAGCTTTCTTT	CASSQARQGGMNTEAFF
.	many	TRBV30	TRBJ1-2	TGTGCCTGGAGCATTCCCGGACACGCTCTTGGCTACACCTTC	CAWSIPGHALGYTF